The T cell receptor beta chain described here comes from a study of identical twins. Study-wide points: Out-of-frame alpha sequences shared by twins showed excess low generation probability. Invariant MAIT and iNKT cells could partly confound zero-insertion analyses.

Worth noting for this clonotype: What it binds is not known.

The CDR3 length is 14 residues. Germline loops: CDR1 SGHRS, CDR2 YFSETQ. Trimming cost V 0 bases and J 1 base, with 7 bases left between them. Each CDR3 protein gets one entry after TCRdb re-called the 5' RACE reads with MiXCR. This sample has hundreds of thousands of distinct CDR3 sequences, with around 8.6% found just once. These sequences were also reported in another study, on yellow fever vaccine responses in identical twins.

The receptor was derived from a woman aged 18-35 years in good health. The gene calls are TRBV5-1 and TRBJ2-5; D remains ambiguous. The material sequenced was PBMCs. This CDR3 reads CASSLEVGQETQYF. DNA of the CDR3: TGCGCCAGCAGCTTGGAGGTGGGCCAAGAGACCCAGTACTTC.